The 22 T cell receptor beta chains given below trace back to one sample, sequenced in a study of blood T cell repertoires in COVID-19. TCRdb keeps only in-frame clones here, not all; method: immunoSEQ multiplex PCR. The repertoire holds around 100,000 clones, with around 90% as singletons. The sequencing input was peripheral blood. These receptors originate from a woman between 45 and 60 years old with COVID-19, enrolled during active disease.

The gene calls are TRBV4-3 and TRBJ1-4, with 7 bases fitting TRBD1. The V gene end was trimmed by 0 bases and the J gene end by 4 bases; junction bases not matched to a gene: 2. The CDR3 spans 15 residues. The germline V gene encodes CDR1 LGHNA and CDR2 YSLEER. The CDR3 sequence: CASSQDRQGNEKLFF. DNA for the CDR3: TGCGCCAGCAGCCAAGATCGACAGGGTAATGAAAAACTGTTTTTT.

This clone was picked up a small number of times. This chain joins TRBV7-2 and TRBJ2-7; 11 bases are a match to TRBD2. The CDR3 runs to 16 residues. V dropped 0 bases and J dropped 4; count of bases not matched to a gene: 5. Germline CDR1 reads SGHTA; CDR2 reads FQGNSA. As DNA, the CDR3 is TGTGCCAGCAGCTTAGCGGGAGTAGCGGGGGGGTACGAGCAGTACTTC. Protein sequence: CASSLAGVAGGYEQYF.

The J gene is TRBJ1-3, the V gene TRBV5-1; the match to TRBD1 covers 8 bases. The CDR3 loop spans 15 amino acids. V gave up 0 bases and J gave up 8 bases; unmatched junction bases: 7. Germline-derived CDR1 and CDR2 are SGHRS and YFSETQ. In DNA form, the CDR3 reads TGCGCCAGCAGCTTGGCCGGCAGGGGGCCGGACACCATATATTTT. It encodes CASSLAGRGPDTIYF.

This rearrangement joins TRBV19 to TRBJ1-3; D uncertain. Trimming took 5 bases from V and 3 from J, leaving 17 bases between them. Per the germline V gene, CDR1 is LNHDA and CDR2 is SQIVND (reference sequence). This CDR3 has 16 amino acids. In nucleotides, the CDR3 is TGTGCCAGTAGTCCCAGTAAAGGGAGCAGTGGAAACACCATATATTTT. This gives the protein CASSPSKGSSGNTIYF.

V gene TRBV7-7 combines with J gene TRBJ2-1; TRBD2 matches 8 bases. Germline V CDR1 and CDR2: SSHAT, FNYEAQ (reference sequence). This CDR3 contains 17 residues. V shed 5 bases, J shed 7 bases, and the junction held 16 bases outside the gene matches. CDR3 loop: CASSPNPYSGGKNEQFF. The CDR3 DNA sequence: TGTGCCAGCAGCCCAAACCCCTATTCGGGGGGGAAGAATGAGCAGTTCTTC.

The chain employs TRBV28 and TRBJ1-2; 7 bases match TRBD1. The V gene's germline CDR1 is MDHEN and CDR2 SYDVKM. V gave up 4 bases and J gave up 4 bases; unmatched junction bases: 0. CDR3 length: 12 residues. CDR3 amino acids: CASSWDSYGYTF. The CDR3 DNA sequence: TGTGCCAGCAGTTGGGACAGCTATGGCTACACCTTC.

This rearrangement joins TRBV10-3 to TRBJ2-1, with 12 bases matching TRBD2. The CDR3 has 16 residues. The V gene end was trimmed by 5 bases and the J gene end by 5 bases; junction bases not matched to a gene: 7. CDR1 is ENHRY, CDR2 SYGVKD, per germline. The CDR3 DNA sequence: TGTGCCATCAGTAGGACTAGCGGGGAGACTAACAATGAGCAGTTCTTC. Translating gives CAISRTSGETNNEQFF.

This clone was observed many times. The chain joins TRBV7-9 to TRBJ1-5, with 8 bases fitting TRBD1. Germline V gene data show CDR1 as SEHNR and CDR2 as FQNEAQ (reference sequence). V dropped 5 bases and J dropped 6; count of bases not matched to a gene: 12. The CDR3 runs to 16 residues. CDR3 residues: CASSLGSGTGVQPQHF. CDR3 coding DNA: TGTGCCAGCAGCCTCGGCTCGGGGACAGGCGTTCAGCCCCAGCATTTT. Together with reference TRBV7-9 and TRBJ1-5, the CDR3 gives the full variable domain: DTGVSQNPRHKITKRGQNVTFRCDPISEHNRLYWYRQTLGQGPEFLTYFQNEAQLEKSRLLSDRFSAERPKGSFSTLEIQRTEQGDSAMYLCASSLGSGTGVQPQHFGDGTRLSIL.

The chain combines TRBV30 with TRBJ1-2; weak D call: TRBD1 (6 bases). Trimming stripped 4 bases from V and 0 bases from J, with 9 bases between. Germline V lookup: CDR1 GTSNPN, CDR2 SVGIG (reference sequence). The CDR3 consists of 13 residues. CDR3 DNA sequence: TGTGCCTGGATACCAGGGGCTAACTATGGCTACACCTTC. The encoded protein is CAWIPGANYGYTF. Drawing the rest from reference TRBV30 and TRBJ1-2, the complete variable domain is SQTIHQWPATLVQPVGSPLSLECTVEGTSNPNLYWYRQAAGRGLQLLFYSVGIGQISSEVPQNLSASRPQDRQFILSSKKLLLSDSGFYLCAWIPGANYGYTFGSGTRLTVV.

This clone was recorded only once. The CDR3 here is CAIRGQGAYEQYF. The DNA for the CDR3 is TGTGCCATCAGGGGACAGGGGGCCTACGAGCAGTACTTC. The chain couples TRBV10-3 to TRBJ2-7; 11 bases line up with TRBD1. Germline assignment: CDR1 ENHRY and CDR2 SYGVKD. V lost 6 bases, J lost 2 bases, and 0 bases stayed unmatched. The CDR3 contains 13 residues.

The chain uses TRBV13 and TRBJ2-2; TRBD2 aligns across 14 bases. The germline V gene has CDR1 PRHDT and CDR2 FYEKMQ (reference sequence). V shed 5 bases and J 8 bases; nucleotides not matched to a gene: 7. This CDR3 spans 16 amino acids. The CDR3 DNA reads TGTGCCAGCAGCCAGAGACTAGCGGGGGGGCCAGGGGAGCTGTTTTTT. It is translated as CASSQRLAGGPGELFF.

The CDR3 sequence: CASSLNEGYGYTF. Here the CDR3 DNA reads TGTGCCAGCAGCTTAAATGAGGGTTATGGCTACACCTTC. V gene TRBV7-9 combines with J gene TRBJ1-2; D ambiguous. V dropped 2 bases and J dropped 5 bases, with 9 bases sitting between them. Germline CDR1 and CDR2: SEHNR and FQNEAQ (reference sequence). The CDR3 extends over 13 amino acids.

The chain links TRBV28 to TRBJ1-5, with TRBD1 as a possible D gene (5 bases). Looked up from germline, CDR1 is MDHEN and CDR2 is SYDVKM. The V gene lost 6 bases and the J gene lost 4 bases, with 13 bases spanning the gap. The CDR3 is made up of 14 amino acids. DNA of the CDR3: TGTGCCAGCAGCCCCGGGACTTTGAATCAGCCCCAGCATTTT. Amino acids: CASSPGTLNQPQHF.

The chain has TRBV4-2 and TRBJ2-5; D is undetermined. Looked up from germline, CDR1 is LGHNA and CDR2 is YNFKEQ. The CDR3 runs to 15 residues. V shed 0 bases and J shed 5 bases, with 13 bases lying between them. CDR3 DNA sequence: TGTGCCAGCAGCCAAGATCACGGCCCCGGGGAGACCCAGTACTTC. It specifies CASSQDHGPGETQYF.

The chain uses TRBV30 and TRBJ2-7; 7 bases are shared with TRBD2. V was clipped by 1 base and J by 2 bases; unmatched bases: 5. Per the germline V gene, CDR1 is GTSNPN and CDR2 is SVGIG (reference sequence). CDR3 length: 14 residues. The CDR3 sequence: CAWSAGTKTYEQYF. The CDR3 DNA reads TGTGCCTGGAGTGCCGGGACTAAAACCTACGAGCAGTACTTC.

J is TRBJ1-2 and V is TRBV30, with D possibly matching TRBD1 (5 bases). With 0 bases removed from V and 4 bases from J, the gap between germline ends came to 18 bases. The CDR3 totals 16 residues. CDR1 is GTSNPN, CDR2 SVGIG, per germline (reference sequence). CDR3 DNA: TGTGCCTGGAGTGTAGGTCCGACAGACGCACTCTATGGCTACACCTTC. Amino acids: CAWSVGPTDALYGYTF.

This clone was picked up a small number of times. CDR3 protein: CASSLTGRYEQYF. The DNA for the CDR3 is TGTGCCAGCAGCTTAACAGGGCGGTACGAGCAGTACTTC. The gene calls are TRBV5-4 and TRBJ2-7, with TRBD1 as a possible D gene (6 bases). V was shortened by 2 bases and J by 4 bases, with 10 bases between the two germline ends. Germline lookup yields CDR1 SGHNT and CDR2 YYREEE (reference sequence). The CDR3 has 13 amino acids.

The genes are TRBV15 and TRBJ1-5, with TRBD1 matching over 10 bases. The germline gives CDR1 LNHNV, CDR2 YYDKDF (reference sequence). The CDR3 loop spans 16 amino acids. Trimming at V came to 2 bases and at J to 4 bases, leaving 5 bases not matched to a gene. This chain's CDR3 is CATSRRGTGVNQPQHF. CDR3 bases: TGTGCCACCAGCAGACGAGGGACAGGGGTTAATCAGCCCCAGCATTTT. The variable domain in full, with the rest retrieved from reference TRBV15 and TRBJ1-5, is DAMVIQNPRYQVTQFGKPVTLSCSQTLNHNVMYWYQQKSSQAPKLLFHYYDKDFNNEADTPDNFQSRRPNTSFCFLDIRSPGLGDTAMYLCATSRRGTGVNQPQHFGDGTRLSIL.

The CDR3 bases are TGTGCCAGCAGTTCCGGGACAGGGGGCAACAATGAGCAGTTCTTC. Protein: CASSSGTGGNNEQFF. The chain is built from TRBV6-2 or TRBV6-3 and TRBJ2-1; 12 bases are a match to TRBD1. This CDR3 has 15 amino acids. Germline CDR1 MNHEY, CDR2 SVGEGT. Germline trimming cut 4 bases from V and 5 bases from J; bases unmatched to any gene: 3.

The J gene is TRBJ1-1, the V gene TRBV5-1, with 9 bases aligning to TRBD1. V shed 0 bases, J shed 6 bases, and the junction held 6 bases outside the gene matches. The germline CDR1 and CDR2 sequences are SGHRS and YFSETQ. The CDR3 consists of 15 residues. The CDR3 DNA reads as TGCGCCAGCAGCTTGGATGGACAGGGGCTCGCTGAAGCTTTCTTT. Residues: CASSLDGQGLAEAFF.

The chain employs TRBV5-1 and TRBJ1-4; TRBD1 matches 7 bases. V dropped 3 bases and J dropped 5; count of bases not matched to a gene: 4. Germline V gene lookup returns CDR1 SGHRS and CDR2 YFSETQ. The CDR3 runs to 14 residues. CDR3 amino acids: CASSSGDSNEKLFF. The DNA for the CDR3 is TGCGCCAGCAGCTCGGGGGACAGCAATGAAAAACTGTTTTTT.

This chain connects TRBV11-3 to TRBJ2-1; 10 nucleotides align to TRBD1. The CDR3 spans 15 residues. The germline V gene has CDR1 SGHNT and CDR2 YENEEA. With V trimmed by 4 bases and J by 1 base, 1 base remained unmatched. The CDR3 bases are TGTGCCAGCAGCTGGGGACAGGGGTCCTACAATGAGCAGTTCTTC. Protein: CASSWGQGSYNEQFF. Based on the CDR3 plus reference TRBV11-3 and TRBJ2-1, the full variable domain is EAGVVQSPRYKIIEKKQPVAFWCNPISGHNTLYWYLQNLGQGPELLIRYENEEAVDDSQLPKDRFSAERLKGVDSTLKIQPAELGDSAVYLCASSWGQGSYNEQFFGPGTRLTVL.